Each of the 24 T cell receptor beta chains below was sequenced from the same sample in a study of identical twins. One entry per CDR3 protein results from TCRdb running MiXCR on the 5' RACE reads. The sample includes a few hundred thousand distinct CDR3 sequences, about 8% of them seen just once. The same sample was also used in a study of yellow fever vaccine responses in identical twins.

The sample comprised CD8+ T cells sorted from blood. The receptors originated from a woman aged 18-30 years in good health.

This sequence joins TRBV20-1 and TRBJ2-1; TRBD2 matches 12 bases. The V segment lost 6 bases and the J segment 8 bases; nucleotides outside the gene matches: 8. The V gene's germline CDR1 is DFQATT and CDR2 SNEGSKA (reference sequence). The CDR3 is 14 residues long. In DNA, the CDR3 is TGCAGTGCCGCGACTAGCGGGAGCGCGGATGAGCAGTTCTTC. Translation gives CSAATSGSADEQFF.

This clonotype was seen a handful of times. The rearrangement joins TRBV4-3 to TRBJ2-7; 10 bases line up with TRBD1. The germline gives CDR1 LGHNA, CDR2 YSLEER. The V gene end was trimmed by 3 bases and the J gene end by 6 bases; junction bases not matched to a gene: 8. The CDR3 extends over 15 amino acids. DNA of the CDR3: TGCGCCAGCAGCCACCAACGGACAGGGGGTAGCGAGCAGTACTTC. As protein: CASSHQRTGGSEQYF.

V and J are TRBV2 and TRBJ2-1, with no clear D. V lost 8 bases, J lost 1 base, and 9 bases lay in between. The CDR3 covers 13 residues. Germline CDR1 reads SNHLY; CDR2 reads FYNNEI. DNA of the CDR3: TGTGCCAGCCTGCCCCTATCCTACAATGAGCAGTTCTTC. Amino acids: CASLPLSYNEQFF. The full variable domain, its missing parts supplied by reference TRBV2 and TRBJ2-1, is EPEVTQTPSHQVTQMGQEVILRCVPISNHLYFYWYRQILGQKVEFLVSFYNNEISEKSEIFDDQFSVERPDGSNFTLKIRSTKLEDSAMYFCASLPLSYNEQFFGPGTRLTVL.

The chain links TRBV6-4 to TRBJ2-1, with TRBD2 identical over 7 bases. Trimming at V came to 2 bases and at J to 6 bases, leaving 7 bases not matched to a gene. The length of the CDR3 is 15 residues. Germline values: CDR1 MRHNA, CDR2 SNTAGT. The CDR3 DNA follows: TGTGCCAGCAGTGACACCGCTGGGGGGGGCAATGAGCAGTTCTTC. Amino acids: CASSDTAGGGNEQFF.

CDR3 sequence reads: CASSSGRPNEQFF. The CDR3 DNA sequence: TGTGCCAGCAGCTCCGGCAGGCCCAATGAGCAGTTCTTC. The chain recombines TRBV11-2 with TRBJ2-1, with D unclear. CDR3 size: 13 residues. Germline V gene sequence: CDR1 SGHAT, CDR2 FQNNGV. The ends were cut back, 4 bases at V and 6 bases at J, with 10 bases in the middle.

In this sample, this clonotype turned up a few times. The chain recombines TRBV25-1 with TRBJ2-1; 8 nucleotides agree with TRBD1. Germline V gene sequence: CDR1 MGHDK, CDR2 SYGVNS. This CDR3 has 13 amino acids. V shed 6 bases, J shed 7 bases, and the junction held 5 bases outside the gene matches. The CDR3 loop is CASRQGEVNEQFF. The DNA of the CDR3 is TGTGCCAGCAGACAGGGGGAGGTAAATGAGCAGTTCTTC.

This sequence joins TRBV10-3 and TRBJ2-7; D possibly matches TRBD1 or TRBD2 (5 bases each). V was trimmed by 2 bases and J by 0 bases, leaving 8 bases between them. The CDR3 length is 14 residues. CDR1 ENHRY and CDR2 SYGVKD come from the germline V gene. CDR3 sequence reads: CAISERGLSYEQYF. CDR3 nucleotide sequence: TGTGCCATCAGTGAGCGGGGCCTCTCCTACGAGCAGTACTTC.

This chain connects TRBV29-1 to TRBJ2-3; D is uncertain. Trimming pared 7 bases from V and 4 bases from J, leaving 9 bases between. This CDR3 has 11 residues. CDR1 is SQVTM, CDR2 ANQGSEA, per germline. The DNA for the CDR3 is TGCAGCGGGCTCGTCGCAGATACGCAGTATTTT. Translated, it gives CSGLVADTQYF.

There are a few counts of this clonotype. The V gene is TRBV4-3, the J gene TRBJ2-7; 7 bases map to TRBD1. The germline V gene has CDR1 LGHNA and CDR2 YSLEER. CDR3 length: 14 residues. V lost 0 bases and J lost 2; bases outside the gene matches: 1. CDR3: CASSQETGTYEQYF. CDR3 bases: TGCGCCAGCAGCCAAGAGACAGGGACCTACGAGCAGTACTTC.

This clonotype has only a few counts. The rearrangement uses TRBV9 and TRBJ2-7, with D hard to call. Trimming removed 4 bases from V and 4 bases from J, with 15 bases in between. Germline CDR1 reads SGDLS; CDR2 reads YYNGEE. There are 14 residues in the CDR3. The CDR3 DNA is TGTGCCAGCAGCCCCGGGTCGAGGCGGTACGAGCAGTACTTC. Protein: CASSPGSRRYEQYF.

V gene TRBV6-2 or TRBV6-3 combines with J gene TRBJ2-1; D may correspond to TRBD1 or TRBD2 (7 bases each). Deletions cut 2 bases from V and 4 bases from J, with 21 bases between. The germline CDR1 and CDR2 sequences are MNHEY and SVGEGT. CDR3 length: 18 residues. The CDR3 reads CASSYDREGLFGYNEQFF. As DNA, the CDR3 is TGTGCCAGCAGTTACGACAGGGAGGGGCTTTTTGGTTACAATGAGCAGTTCTTC.

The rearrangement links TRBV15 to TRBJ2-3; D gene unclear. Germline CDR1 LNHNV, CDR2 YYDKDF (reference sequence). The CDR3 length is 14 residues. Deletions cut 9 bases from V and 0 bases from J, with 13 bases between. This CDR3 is CATEQTPSTDTQYF. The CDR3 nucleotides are TGTGCCACAGAACAGACCCCTAGCACAGATACGCAGTATTTT.

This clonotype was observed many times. DNA of the CDR3: TGTGCCAGCAGTTTACCGCTAGCGGGAGACTACAATGAGCAGTTCTTC. It codes for CASSLPLAGDYNEQFF. The chain couples TRBV12-3 or TRBV12-4 to TRBJ2-1; 10 positions agree with TRBD2. The CDR3 is 16 amino acids. V was pared by 2 bases and J by 3 bases, with 4 bases of the junction left unmatched.

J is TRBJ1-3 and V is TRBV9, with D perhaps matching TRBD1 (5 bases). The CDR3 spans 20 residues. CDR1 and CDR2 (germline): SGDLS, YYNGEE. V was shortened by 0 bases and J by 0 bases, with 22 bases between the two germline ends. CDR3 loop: CASSVDGGEIGHHSGNTIYF. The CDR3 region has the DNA TGTGCCAGCAGCGTAGATGGGGGTGAGATTGGACACCACTCTGGAAACACCATATATTTT.

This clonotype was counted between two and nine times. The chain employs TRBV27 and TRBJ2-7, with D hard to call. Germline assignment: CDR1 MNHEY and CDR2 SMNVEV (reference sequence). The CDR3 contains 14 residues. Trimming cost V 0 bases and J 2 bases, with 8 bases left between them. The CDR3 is CASSLSGDPYEQYF. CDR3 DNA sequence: TGTGCCAGCAGTTTATCTGGCGATCCCTACGAGCAGTACTTC.

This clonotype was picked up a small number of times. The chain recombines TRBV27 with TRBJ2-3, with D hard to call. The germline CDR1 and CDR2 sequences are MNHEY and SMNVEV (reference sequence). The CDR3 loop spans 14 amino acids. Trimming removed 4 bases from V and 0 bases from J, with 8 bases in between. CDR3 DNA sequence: TGTGCCAGCAGTTCCCATATTAGCACAGATACGCAGTATTTT. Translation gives CASSSHISTDTQYF.

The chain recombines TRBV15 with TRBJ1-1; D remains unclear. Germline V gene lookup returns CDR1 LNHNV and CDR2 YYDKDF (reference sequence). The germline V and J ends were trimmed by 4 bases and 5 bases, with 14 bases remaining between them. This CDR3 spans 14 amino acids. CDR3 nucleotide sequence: TGTGCCACCAGCACGGACCTGGGCGGGACTGAAGCTTTCTTT. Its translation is CATSTDLGGTEAFF.

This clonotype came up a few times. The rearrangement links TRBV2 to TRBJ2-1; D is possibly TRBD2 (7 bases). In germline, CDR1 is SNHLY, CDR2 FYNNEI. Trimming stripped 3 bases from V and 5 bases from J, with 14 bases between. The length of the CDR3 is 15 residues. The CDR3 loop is CASSDWKGGHNEQFF. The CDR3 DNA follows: TGTGCCAGCAGTGATTGGAAGGGGGGGCACAATGAGCAGTTCTTC.

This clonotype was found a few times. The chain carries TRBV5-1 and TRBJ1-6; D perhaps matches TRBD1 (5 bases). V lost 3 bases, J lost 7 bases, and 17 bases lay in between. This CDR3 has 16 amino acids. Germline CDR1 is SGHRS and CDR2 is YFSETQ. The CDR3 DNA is TGCGCCAGCAGCTCAGGGCCCTTACTCCGGAATTCACCCCTCCACTTT. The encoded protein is CASSSGPLLRNSPLHF.

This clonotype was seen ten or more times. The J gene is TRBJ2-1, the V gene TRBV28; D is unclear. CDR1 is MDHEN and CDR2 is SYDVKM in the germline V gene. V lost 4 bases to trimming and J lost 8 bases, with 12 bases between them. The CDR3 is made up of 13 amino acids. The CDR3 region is CASSYRSADEQFF. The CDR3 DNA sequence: TGTGCCAGCAGTTACCGATCGGCCGATGAGCAGTTCTTC.

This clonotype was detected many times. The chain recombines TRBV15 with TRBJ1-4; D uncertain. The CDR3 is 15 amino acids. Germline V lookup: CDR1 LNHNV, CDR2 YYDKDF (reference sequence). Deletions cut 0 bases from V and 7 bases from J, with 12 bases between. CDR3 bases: TGTGCCACCAGCAGAGATTCGTCGGGCAGTGAAAAACTGTTTTTT. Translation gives CATSRDSSGSEKLFF.

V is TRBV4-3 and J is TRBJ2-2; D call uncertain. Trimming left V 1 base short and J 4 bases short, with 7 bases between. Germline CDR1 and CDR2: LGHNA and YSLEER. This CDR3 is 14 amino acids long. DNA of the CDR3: TGCGCCAGCAGCCAAGGGGTTGTCACCGGGGAGCTGTTTTTT. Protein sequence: CASSQGVVTGELFF.

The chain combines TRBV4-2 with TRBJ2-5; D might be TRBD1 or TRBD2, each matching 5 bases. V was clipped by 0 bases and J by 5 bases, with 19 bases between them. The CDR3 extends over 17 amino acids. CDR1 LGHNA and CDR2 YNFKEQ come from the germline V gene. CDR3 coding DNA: TGTGCCAGCAGCCAAGAAATCCGGGGCGTTGCGGTGGAGACCCAGTACTTC. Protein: CASSQEIRGVAVETQYF.

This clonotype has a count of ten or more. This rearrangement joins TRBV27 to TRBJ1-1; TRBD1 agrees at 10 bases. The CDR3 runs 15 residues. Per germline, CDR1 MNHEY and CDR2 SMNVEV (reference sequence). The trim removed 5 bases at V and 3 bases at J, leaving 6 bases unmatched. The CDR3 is CASSIDRGRYTEAFF. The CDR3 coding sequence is TGTGCCAGCAGTATAGACAGGGGGCGATACACTGAAGCTTTCTTT.